This T cell receptor beta chain was documented in a study of OX40 agonist ivuxolimab in advanced cancers. About this clone: Its target is not known.

The study's findings and limits: Clones of CD4+ and CD8+ blood T cells grew by week 6 at doses of 0.1 to 3.0 mg/kg.

Method: immunoSEQ multiplex PCR; TCRdb's copy keeps in-frame clones and lacks some. The data contain some 69,000 clones, about 91% of them singletons. V shed 6 bases and J shed 6 bases, with 12 bases lying between them. CDR1 is LNHDA, CDR2 SQIVND, per germline (reference sequence). This CDR3 has 13 residues. The timepoints at which blood was sampled were baseline, cycle 4 day 1, and cycle 7 day 1. The chain couples TRBV19 to TRBJ2-1; either TRBD1 or TRBD2 may supply D (5 bases each). The clonotype was recovered from an adult with an advanced solid tumor such as melanoma, head and neck, liver or kidney cancer. Sequencing used CD4+ or CD8+ T cells sorted from blood, obtained in a trial of the OX40 agonist ivuxolimab. The DNA for the CDR3 is TGTGCCAGTAGCATCTTTGGGGGCAATGAGCAGTTCTTC. Protein: CASSIFGGNEQFF.